This TCR beta chain was retrieved from a study of long-term antiretroviral therapy in people with HIV. Each participant with HIV received care in the United States. They ran version v3.0 of the immunoSEQ assay at survey level. Produced via immunoSEQ multiplex PCR; TCRdb's table is partial and in-frame only. The sample yields more than 25,000 clones, approximately 90% seen once. This receptor was identified in a man over 45 with HIV. The source was unsorted PBMCs, collected approximately 5 years before starting antiretroviral therapy.

The CDR3 coding sequence is TGCGCCAGCAGCTTCCTGGTGGCTGCCGGGGGCACCACAGATACGCAGTATTTT. Translating it yields CASSFLVAAGGTTDTQYF. The chain uses TRBV5-1 and TRBJ2-3; D is possibly TRBD1 or TRBD2 (6 bases each). V lost 2 bases and J lost 2, with 21 bases in between. Germline loops: CDR1 SGHRS, CDR2 YFSETQ. The CDR3 length is 18 residues.